The 27 T cell receptor beta chains reported below all come from one sample, sequenced in a study of blood T cell repertoires in COVID-19. The protocol was immunoSEQ multiplex PCR, while the TCRdb copy is restricted to in-frame clones and leaves out a portion. Among about 140,000 clones listed, 70% to 90% were seen once. Sample: peripheral blood. The receptor set was obtained from a human donor in a cohort sampled during active COVID-19.

In this sample, this clone turned up a few times. Other DNA sequences from this sample encode an identical CDR3 as well. The rearrangement uses TRBV6-2 or TRBV6-3 and TRBJ2-7; D is unclear. The CDR3 is 14 amino acids. Trimming took off 2 bases at V and 0 bases at J, with 8 bases between the two ends. Germline V gives CDR1 MNHEY, CDR2 SVGEGT. This chain's CDR3 is CASSYGQFSYEQYF. The CDR3 DNA reads TGTGCCAGCAGTTACGGGCAGTTCTCCTACGAGCAGTACTTC.

The chain uses TRBV12-3 or TRBV12-4 and TRBJ1-1, with 12 bases aligning to TRBD1. This CDR3 has 13 residues. The V segment lost 3 bases and the J segment 8 bases; nucleotides outside the gene matches: 1. CDR3 nucleotides: TGTGCCAGCAGTTTGGGACAGGGGGCAGAAGCTTTCTTT. Translating gives CASSLGQGAEAFF.

The chain links TRBV5-4 to TRBJ2-5, with 10 bases fitting TRBD2. The CDR3 covers 15 residues. V shed 0 bases and J 4 bases; nucleotides not matched to a gene: 3. CDR1 and CDR2 from the germline V gene are SGHNT and YYREEE (reference sequence). The chain's CDR3 is CASSLEAGGPETQYF. The DNA for the CDR3 is TGTGCCAGCAGCTTGGAAGCGGGGGGGCCAGAGACCCAGTACTTC.

The V gene is TRBV7-9, the J gene TRBJ2-6, with D unresolved. Between the trimmed V and J ends, which lost 6 bases and 0 bases, there was a span of 12 bases. Germline values: CDR1 SEHNR, CDR2 FQNEAQ (reference sequence). This CDR3 contains 16 residues. In DNA form, the CDR3 reads TGTGCCAGCAGGAAACCGGGTTTCTCTGGGGCCAACGTCCTGACTTTC. It encodes CASRKPGFSGANVLTF.

This clone was recorded only once. The chain carries TRBV28 and TRBJ2-7; D may be TRBD2 (6 bases). The V gene's germline CDR1 is MDHEN and CDR2 SYDVKM. Trimming took off 11 bases at V and 4 bases at J, with 12 bases between the two ends. CDR3 length: 11 amino acids. The CDR3 loop reads CAAGLQYEQYF. The DNA of the CDR3 is TGTGCCGCGGGGTTACAATACGAGCAGTACTTC. Variable domain in full (rest from reference TRBV28 and TRBJ2-7): DVKVTQSSRYLVKRTGEKVFLECVQDMDHENMFWYRQDPGLGLRLIYFSYDVKMKEKGDIPEGYSVSREKKERFSLILESASTNQTSMYLCAAGLQYEQYFGPGTRLTVT.

CDR3 amino acids: CASSLTGGVKPGELFF. CDR3 coding DNA: TGTGCCAGCAGCCTTACCGGGGGGGTGAAGCCCGGGGAGCTGTTTTTT. V is TRBV9 and J is TRBJ2-2; 8 bases are shared with TRBD2. CDR1 is SGDLS, CDR2 YYNGEE, per germline. The CDR3 length is 16 residues. V lost 4 bases and J lost 6; bases outside the gene matches: 11.

In nucleotides, the CDR3 is TGCAGCGGCGGGGGGGGGCCCTATGGCTACACCTTC. Translating it yields CSGGGGPYGYTF. J is TRBJ1-2 and V is TRBV29-1, with D possibly TRBD1 on 6 matching bases. In germline, CDR1 is SQVTM, CDR2 ANQGSEA. This CDR3 contains 12 residues. The V gene lost 7 bases and the J gene lost 4 bases, with 13 bases spanning the gap.

The gene calls are TRBV30 and TRBJ1-1; possibly TRBD1 for D (5 bases). With 1 base removed from V and 1 base from J, the gap between germline ends came to 10 bases. The CDR3 loop spans 14 amino acids. From germline, CDR1 is GTSNPN and CDR2 SVGIG (reference sequence). In DNA, the CDR3 is TGTGCCTGGAGTGGCGACAGACAGAACACTGAAGCTTTCTTT. Its translation is CAWSGDRQNTEAFF.

The J gene is TRBJ2-7, the V gene TRBV28; TRBD2 aligns across 7 bases. With V trimmed by 2 bases and J by 2 bases, 3 bases remained unmatched. The CDR3 has 14 residues. Germline values: CDR1 MDHEN, CDR2 SYDVKM. For the CDR3, the DNA is TGTGCCAGCAGTTTAAAAGCGGGAACCTACGAGCAGTACTTC. This translates into CASSLKAGTYEQYF.

This chain joins TRBV30 and TRBJ1-3, with TRBD1 matching over 7 bases. Losses at the gene ends were 5 bases for V and 0 bases for J; bases not matched to a gene: 16. This CDR3 is 18 amino acids long. Looked up from germline, CDR1 is GTSNPN and CDR2 is SVGIG (reference sequence). In DNA, the CDR3 is TGTGCCTGGGCCGAGGGACAGATCGGCGGGGCCTCTGGAAACACCATATATTTT. Translation: CAWAEGQIGGASGNTIYF.

This chain uses TRBV5-1 with TRBJ1-1; TRBD1 matches at 7 bases. This CDR3 region has 13 residues. Per the germline V gene, CDR1 is SGHRS and CDR2 is YFSETQ. Unmatched junction bases numbered 11, after V lost 4 bases and J lost 11 bases. CDR3 nucleotide sequence: TGCGCCAGCAGCGCTTACCAACAGGGGAGGGCTTTCTTT. Translated, it gives CASSAYQQGRAFF.

V and J are TRBV7-6 and TRBJ2-7; D is possibly TRBD2 (6 bases). The CDR3 runs to 13 residues. Trimming took off 4 bases at V and 3 bases at J, with 10 bases between the two ends. In germline, CDR1 is SGHVS, CDR2 FNYEAQ. The CDR3 loop is CASSSPGGYEQYF. CDR3 nucleotides: TGTGCCAGCAGCTCCCCCGGGGGCTACGAGCAGTACTTC.

The rearrangement uses TRBV29-1 and TRBJ2-7; TRBD2 agrees at 7 bases. The junction had 13 bases not matched to a gene; V was cut back by 7 bases and J by 4 bases. CDR3 length: 14 amino acids. Germline CDR1 is SQVTM and CDR2 is ANQGSEA. The chain's CDR3 is CSAWAGVEEYEQYF. Here the CDR3 DNA reads TGCAGCGCCTGGGCGGGAGTAGAGGAATACGAGCAGTACTTC.

V gene TRBV7-2 combines with J gene TRBJ2-7; 7 bases map to TRBD1. V gave up 3 bases and J gave up 1 base; unmatched junction bases: 12. Germline CDR1 SGHTA, CDR2 FQGNSA. This CDR3 is built from 17 residues. CDR3: CASSFSGTAVFSYEQYF. The CDR3 nucleotides read TGTGCCAGCAGCTTCTCCGGGACAGCCGTTTTTTCCTACGAGCAGTACTTC.

The rearrangement uses TRBV10-3 and TRBJ1-6; D is undetermined. The V gene's germline CDR1 is ENHRY and CDR2 SYGVKD. Between the trimmed V and J ends, which lost 0 bases and 15 bases, there was a span of 12 bases. There are 13 residues in the CDR3. The CDR3 DNA is TGTGCCATCAGTGAGTCGAGGCGTCCGCTCCTCCACTTT. Its protein product is CAISESRRPLLHF.

CDR3 DNA: TGTGCCACCTTTAGGACAGGGGGCTACAATGAGCAGTTCTTC. Its protein is CATFRTGGYNEQFF. The chain has TRBV5-4 and TRBJ2-1; 10 positions agree with TRBD1. Trimming took 9 bases from V and 3 from J; bases not matched to a gene: 6. This CDR3 region has 14 residues. The germline CDR1 and CDR2 sequences are SGHNT and YYREEE (reference sequence). Complete variable domain (other parts from reference TRBV5-4 and TRBJ2-1): ETGVTQSPTHLIKTRGQQVTLRCSSQSGHNTVSWYQQALGQGPQFIFQYYREEENGRGNFPPRFSGLQFPNYSSELNVNALELDDSALYLCATFRTGGYNEQFFGPGTRLTVL.

This clone occurred a few times. The V gene is TRBV19, the J gene TRBJ1-5, with TRBD1 matching 7 bases. Germline CDR1 LNHDA, CDR2 SQIVND (reference sequence). This CDR3 region has 16 residues. V lost 6 bases, J lost 3 bases, and 11 bases stayed unmatched. This CDR3 reads CASRMLTGTVNQPQHF. The CDR3 region has the DNA TGTGCCAGTAGAATGTTAACTGGGACAGTCAATCAGCCCCAGCATTTT.

The V and J genes are TRBV2 and TRBJ2-4; a weak D match, TRBD1 (8 bases). Germline V gene data show CDR1 as SNHLY and CDR2 as FYNNEI. The CDR3 totals 14 residues. V gave up 7 bases and J gave up 9 bases, with 19 bases separating them. For the CDR3, the DNA is TGTGCCAGCACGGGGGGCAGGGGGCCTGGCATTCAGTACTTC. Residues: CASTGGRGPGIQYF. The variable domain in full, completed from reference TRBV2 and TRBJ2-4, reads EPEVTQTPSHQVTQMGQEVILRCVPISNHLYFYWYRQILGQKVEFLVSFYNNEISEKSEIFDDQFSVERPDGSNFTLKIRSTKLEDSAMYFCASTGGRGPGIQYFGAGTRLSVL.

The chain is built from TRBV5-6 and TRBJ2-6; 11 bases agree with TRBD2. Germline CDR1 reads SGHDT; CDR2 reads YYEEEE. CDR3 length equals 18 residues. Trimming cost V 4 bases and J 2 bases; bases outside gene matches: 8. CDR3 amino acids: CASSHLAGGLTGANVLTF. The CDR3 DNA is TGTGCCAGCAGCCACCTAGCGGGAGGCCTAACTGGGGCCAACGTCCTGACTTTC. Complete variable domain (other parts from reference TRBV5-6 and TRBJ2-6): DAGVTQSPTHLIKTRGQQVTLRCSPKSGHDTVSWYQQALGQGPQFIFQYYEEEERQRGNFPDRFSGHQFPNYSSELNVNALLLGDSALYLCASSHLAGGLTGANVLTFGAGSRLTVL.

The chain combines TRBV28 with TRBJ2-7; D perhaps matches TRBD2 (6 bases). Germline loops: CDR1 MDHEN, CDR2 SYDVKM. Deletions cut 1 base from V and 0 bases from J, with 10 bases between. The CDR3 runs to 15 residues. The DNA for the CDR3 is TGTGCCAGCAGTTTATATGCGGGGAGCTCCTACGAGCAGTACTTC. As protein: CASSLYAGSSYEQYF.

The chain carries TRBV2 and TRBJ2-5, with D perhaps matching TRBD2 (7 bases). V was clipped by 9 bases and J by 4 bases, with 21 bases between them. CDR3 size: 15 residues. From germline, CDR1 is SNHLY and CDR2 FYNNEI. The chain's CDR3 is CARGKGGKEGETQYF. The CDR3 DNA follows: TGTGCCAGAGGGAAGGGGGGGAAAGAGGGAGAGACCCAGTACTTC.

The V gene is TRBV6-6, the J gene TRBJ1-5; 10 nucleotides line up with TRBD1. The CDR3 length is 16 residues. Looked up from germline, CDR1 is MNHNY and CDR2 is SVGAGI (reference sequence). J gave up 7 bases and V 6 bases, and 12 bases lay outside the gene matches. This chain's CDR3 is CASRPPDRGGEQPQHF. The CDR3 coding sequence is TGTGCCAGCAGACCTCCGGACAGGGGGGGGGAGCAGCCCCAGCATTTT.

The rearrangement links TRBV3-1 (or the pseudogene TRBV3-2) to TRBJ2-3; 7 bases fit TRBD2. The V gene's germline CDR1 is LGHDT and CDR2 YNNKEL (reference sequence). V was pared by 0 bases and J by 2 bases, with 5 bases of the junction left unmatched. This CDR3 region has 16 residues. The DNA of the CDR3 is TGTGCCAGCAGCCAAGACCAGCGGGGATACACAGATACGCAGTATTTT. This gives the protein CASSQDQRGYTDTQYF.

The rearrangement uses TRBV19 and TRBJ1-2; D call uncertain. The germline gives CDR1 LNHDA, CDR2 SQIVND (reference sequence). CDR3 size: 12 residues. Trimming stripped 6 bases from V and 8 bases from J, with 13 bases between. The CDR3 DNA sequence: TGTGCCAGTAGCCTCAGGTTTTGGGGCTACACCTTC. Protein: CASSLRFWGYTF.

The chain recombines TRBV11-2 with TRBJ2-7, with a possible D match to TRBD1 (6 bases). The CDR3 is made up of 15 amino acids. Between the trimmed V and J ends, which lost 4 bases and 6 bases, there was a span of 19 bases. Germline loops: CDR1 SGHAT, CDR2 FQNNGV. CDR3 DNA: TGTGCCAGCAGCTCCCTCCCCCTCGGACAGTTCGAGCAGTACTTC. Protein: CASSSLPLGQFEQYF. The complete variable domain, with remaining parts taken from reference TRBV11-2 and TRBJ2-7, reads EAGVAQSPRYKIIEKRQSVAFWCNPISGHATLYWYQQILGQGPKLLIQFQNNGVVDDSQLPKDRFSAERLKGVDSTLKIQPAKLEDSAVYLCASSSLPLGQFEQYFGPGTRLTVT.

V gene TRBV27 combines with J gene TRBJ1-2; TRBD1 aligns across 10 bases. J was trimmed by 8 bases and V by 6 bases; bases with no gene match: 6. There are 13 residues in the CDR3. Germline V gene lookup returns CDR1 MNHEY and CDR2 SMNVEV (reference sequence). The CDR3 DNA follows: TGTGCCAGCAGCCCAGGGGACAGGGGCGGCTACACCTTC. Amino acids: CASSPGDRGGYTF.

The V gene is TRBV20-1, the J gene TRBJ2-3; 11 positions match TRBD2. Trimming cost V 3 bases and J 7 bases; bases outside gene matches: 6. The CDR3 totals 14 residues. Germline loops: CDR1 DFQATT, CDR2 SNEGSKA (reference sequence). The CDR3 coding sequence is TGCAGTGCTAGTCTCCTAGCGGGAGGTAATACGCAGTATTTT. This codes for CSASLLAGGNTQYF.